This TCR beta chain was obtained from a study of T cells after yellow fever vaccination. Findings of the study overall: Although the secondary response was weaker, it peaked faster, at day 5 versus 15.

V lost 2 bases to trimming and J lost 0 bases, with 20 bases between them. Germline V gene sequence: CDR1 MNHEY, CDR2 SVGAGI. This CDR3 spans 20 amino acids. TCRdb independently ran MiXCR on the 5' RACE reads; one entry per CDR3 protein. The sample yields a few hundred thousand distinct CDR3 sequences, approximately 18% seen once. In the case of this clonotype: Its antigen is unidentified.

The V gene is TRBV6-5, the J gene TRBJ1-6; unclear D gene. The input for sequencing was PBMCs, taken before the yellow fever booster vaccination. The origin of this receptor is a man aged 18 to 30 who received the YFV17D yellow fever vaccine. The CDR3 DNA follows: TGTGCCAGCAGTTACATCGTGCCCGGACGGATTAGCTCCTATAATTCACCCCTCCACTTT. It translates to CASSYIVPGRISSYNSPLHF.